A single T cell receptor (beta chain) is shown here with its context. The antigen is not known. These data originate in a study of long-term antiretroviral therapy in people with HIV. Findings of the study overall: Repertoires looked antigen-experienced, with only a slight naive shift after ART.

Survey-level resolution applied to immunoSEQ assay v3.0. Measured with immunoSEQ multiplex PCR; TCRdb has only the in-frame clones, and not every one. This sample carries 25,000 to 30,000 clones, 88% of them seen once, and the ten largest clones take around 4.1%. Germline V gene sequence: CDR1 SGHKS, CDR2 YYEKEE (reference sequence). The CDR3 runs to 16 residues. V was clipped by 1 base and J by 0 bases, with 11 bases between them. Each donor provided at least one pre-ART PBMC sample and at least two post-ART PBMC samples. Roughly 0.95-11 million cryopreserved PBMC were held in samples before DNA extraction.

The J gene is TRBJ2-4, the V gene TRBV5-5, with D uncertain. This specimen was unsorted PBMCs, taken 0.5 years after starting antiretroviral therapy. This TCR derives from a woman aged 18-35 years with HIV. The CDR3: CASSLFGELAKNIQYF. The CDR3 DNA follows: TGTGCCAGCAGCTTGTTTGGGGAATTAGCCAAAAACATTCAGTACTTC.